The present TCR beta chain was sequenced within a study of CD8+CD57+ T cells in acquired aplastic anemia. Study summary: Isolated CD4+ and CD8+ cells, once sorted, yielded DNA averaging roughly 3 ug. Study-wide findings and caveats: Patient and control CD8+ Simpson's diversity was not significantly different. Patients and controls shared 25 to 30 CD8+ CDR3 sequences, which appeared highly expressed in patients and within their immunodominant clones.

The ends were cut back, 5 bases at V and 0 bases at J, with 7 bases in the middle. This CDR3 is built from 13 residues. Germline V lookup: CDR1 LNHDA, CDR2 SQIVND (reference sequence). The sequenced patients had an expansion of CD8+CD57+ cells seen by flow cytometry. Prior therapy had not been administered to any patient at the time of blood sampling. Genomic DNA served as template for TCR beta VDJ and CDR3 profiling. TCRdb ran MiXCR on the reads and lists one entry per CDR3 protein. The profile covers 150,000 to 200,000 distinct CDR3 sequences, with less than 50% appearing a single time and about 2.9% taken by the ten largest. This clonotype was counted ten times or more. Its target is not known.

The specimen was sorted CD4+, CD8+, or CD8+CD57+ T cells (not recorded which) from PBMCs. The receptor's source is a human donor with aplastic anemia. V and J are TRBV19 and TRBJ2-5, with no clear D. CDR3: CASSLGNQETQYF. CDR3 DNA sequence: TGTGCCAGTAGTCTAGGGAACCAAGAGACCCAGTACTTC.